The 29 T cell receptor beta chains presented below share a single source sample, sequenced in a study of identical twins. TCRdb passed the 5' RACE reads through MiXCR, listing each CDR3 protein once. The table has just under 650,000 distinct CDR3 sequences, roughly 7.2% seen once. This sample was shared with a second study, whose subject was yellow fever vaccine responses in identical twins.

The specimen was PBMCs. All receptors derive from a woman aged 18-30 years in good health.

This clonotype was seen many times. The chain links TRBV5-1 to TRBJ2-1; D perhaps matches TRBD1 (5 bases). V was cut by 4 bases and J by 4 bases, with 15 bases left in between. The CDR3 sequence is 15 residues long. CDR1 SGHRS and CDR2 YFSETQ come from the germline V gene. The CDR3 nucleotides are TGCGCCAGCAGCCCAATCAGGGATTTGTACAATGAGCAGTTCTTC. It translates to CASSPIRDLYNEQFF.

V usage is TRBV7-9 and J usage is TRBJ2-6; tentatively, D is TRBD1 (5 bases). With 6 bases removed from V and 2 bases from J, the gap between germline ends came to 17 bases. The germline gives CDR1 SEHNR, CDR2 FQNEAQ (reference sequence). This CDR3 spans 17 amino acids. CDR3 DNA sequence: TGTGCCAGCAGATTAACCAAGGGGCTACCTGGGGCCAACGTCCTGACTTTC. As protein: CASRLTKGLPGANVLTF.

This clonotype was picked up a small number of times. The chain has TRBV10-3 and TRBJ2-4, with TRBD1 matching 7 bases. The germline CDR1 and CDR2 sequences are ENHRY and SYGVKD. The V and J ends lost 0 bases and 0 bases, in that order; junction bases with no gene match: 8. The CDR3 totals 18 residues. CDR3 residues: CAISESGDSKLAKNIQYF. CDR3 bases: TGTGCCATCAGTGAGTCAGGGGACAGCAAGCTAGCCAAAAACATTCAGTACTTC.

This clonotype was recorded at least ten times. The V gene is TRBV15, the J gene TRBJ2-5; tentatively, D is TRBD2 (5 bases). The germline gives CDR1 LNHNV, CDR2 YYDKDF (reference sequence). CDR3 length equals 13 residues. Trimming shortened V by 0 bases and J by 5 bases, and 7 bases separated the two germline ends. The CDR3 DNA follows: TGTGCCACCAGCAGAGATCCGGGGGAGACCCAGTACTTC. It is translated as CATSRDPGETQYF.

This clonotype was seen a single time. This chain joins TRBV3-1 and TRBJ2-7; 8 bases line up with TRBD1. The ends lost 4 bases at V and 6 bases at J; junction bases unmatched: 5. This CDR3 contains 13 residues. Per the germline V gene, CDR1 is LGHDT and CDR2 is YNNKEL (reference sequence). CDR3 sequence: CASSRRTGSEQYF. Here the CDR3 DNA reads TGTGCCAGCAGCCGGCGGACAGGGTCCGAGCAGTACTTC.

This clonotype was recorded at least ten times. V and J are TRBV25-1 and TRBJ1-1, with D perhaps matching TRBD1 (5 bases). The germline V and J ends were trimmed by 1 base and 0 bases, with 12 bases remaining between them. This CDR3 is 16 amino acids long. Germline V gene sequence: CDR1 MGHDK, CDR2 SYGVNS. The CDR3 is CASSELGAGLNTEAFF. The CDR3 DNA follows: TGTGCCAGCAGTGAATTAGGGGCAGGATTGAACACTGAAGCTTTCTTT.

The table lists this clonotype with many counts. This chain uses TRBV5-1 with TRBJ2-3; D tentatively reads TRBD1 or TRBD2 (5 bases each). Trimming removed 0 bases from V and 6 bases from J, with 11 bases in between. Germline values: CDR1 SGHRS, CDR2 YFSETQ. The CDR3 is made up of 14 amino acids. The CDR3 loop reads CASSLARGRDTQYF. The CDR3 DNA follows: TGCGCCAGCAGCTTGGCCCGGGGCAGGGATACGCAGTATTTT.

This clonotype was seen a few times. The CDR3 sequence: CASSVAETGSYGYTF. DNA of the CDR3: TGTGCCAGCAGCGTAGCTGAGACAGGGAGTTATGGCTACACCTTC. The chain employs TRBV9 and TRBJ1-2; 7 nucleotides agree with TRBD1. Germline trimming cut 0 bases from V and 5 bases from J; bases unmatched to any gene: 7. This CDR3 region has 15 residues. Per the germline V gene, CDR1 is SGDLS and CDR2 is YYNGEE.

This clonotype was counted only a few times. The chain uses TRBV5-1 and TRBJ1-4; TRBD1 might be the D (5 bases). The germline V gene has CDR1 SGHRS and CDR2 YFSETQ. The CDR3 extends over 14 amino acids. With 3 bases removed from V and 4 bases from J, the gap between germline ends came to 10 bases. CDR3: CASSWGRINEKLFF. DNA of the CDR3: TGCGCCAGCAGCTGGGGACGGATTAATGAAAAACTGTTTTTT. Drawing the rest from reference TRBV5-1 and TRBJ1-4, the complete variable domain is KAGVTQTPRYLIKTRGQQVTLSCSPISGHRSVSWYQQTPGQGLQFLFEYFSETQRNKGNFPGRFSGRQFSNSRSEMNVSTLELGDSALYLCASSWGRINEKLFFGSGTQLSVL.

In this sample, this clonotype turned up a few times. This sequence joins TRBV5-5 and TRBJ2-7; TRBD1 matches 9 bases. V dropped 5 bases and J dropped 5; count of bases not matched to a gene: 11. Germline CDR1 SGHKS, CDR2 YYEKEE (reference sequence). This CDR3 is built from 15 residues. The CDR3 protein is CASSIQAGTGNEQYV. In DNA form, the CDR3 reads TGTGCCAGCAGTATACAGGCCGGGACAGGGAACGAGCAGTACGTC.

This clonotype was counted ten times or more. J is TRBJ1-3 and V is TRBV6-5; D gene uncertain. The V gene lost 3 bases and the J gene lost 4 bases, with 10 bases spanning the gap. Germline CDR1 MNHEY, CDR2 SVGAGI. The CDR3 covers 14 residues. The CDR3 is CASSYGRKGNTIYF. In DNA, the CDR3 is TGTGCCAGCAGTTATGGACGGAAAGGAAACACCATATATTTT.

This clonotype was observed a handful of times. The chain links TRBV7-9 to TRBJ2-1, with TRBD1 matching 8 bases. The ends lost 5 bases at V and 2 bases at J; junction bases unmatched: 8. The CDR3 covers 16 residues. The V gene's germline CDR1 is SEHNR and CDR2 FQNEAQ (reference sequence). This CDR3 reads CASSPRETGAYNEQFF. CDR3 coding DNA: TGTGCCAGCAGCCCCAGAGAGACAGGGGCCTACAATGAGCAGTTCTTC.

This clonotype has more than one count but fewer than ten. CDR3: CAISESRGWETQYF. The CDR3 DNA sequence: TGTGCCATCAGTGAGTCGAGGGGATGGGAGACCCAGTACTTC. The chain uses TRBV10-3 and TRBJ2-5; tentatively, D is TRBD1 or TRBD2 (5 bases each). Between the trimmed V and J ends, which lost 0 bases and 5 bases, there was a span of 10 bases. Germline CDR1 reads ENHRY; CDR2 reads SYGVKD. The CDR3 is 14 residues long.

This clonotype occurred a few times. In nucleotides, the CDR3 is TGTGCCAGCAGCTCGGGCGGGAGGGCCACAGATACGCAGTATTTT. It translates to CASSSGGRATDTQYF. The chain employs TRBV6-1 and TRBJ2-3; 9 nucleotides line up with TRBD2. Germline CDR1 reads MNHNS; CDR2 reads SASEGT. CDR3 length equals 15 residues. The J segment lost 2 bases and the V segment lost 6 bases, leaving 6 bases of the junction unmatched.

This clonotype appeared once. The genes are TRBV6-1 and TRBJ1-4; TRBD1 aligns across 8 bases. Germline CDR1 reads MNHNS; CDR2 reads SASEGT. This CDR3 comprises 16 residues. V lost 6 bases and J lost 0; bases outside the gene matches: 6. CDR3 DNA: TGTGCCAGCAGCACCGGACAGGGAACAACTAATGAAAAACTGTTTTTT. Its protein is CASSTGQGTTNEKLFF.

This chain joins TRBV2 and TRBJ2-1; D is possibly TRBD2 (7 bases). The CDR3 covers 15 residues. Trimming took 6 bases from V and 4 from J, leaving 16 bases between them. Germline CDR1 and CDR2: SNHLY and FYNNEI. The CDR3 coding sequence is TGTGCCAGCAGGGGGGGGGCAGGGATGTACAATGAGCAGTTCTTC. This gives the protein CASRGGAGMYNEQFF.

This clonotype was counted many times. The chain has TRBV4-1 and TRBJ1-5; D not resolved. Germline CDR1 is MGHRA and CDR2 is YSYEKL. V was pared by 1 base and J by 1 base, with 8 bases between. The CDR3 length is 15 residues. CDR3 nucleotide sequence: TGCGCCAGCAGCCAAGGGGCAGGCAGCAATCAGCCCCAGCATTTT. Protein: CASSQGAGSNQPQHF.

There are many counts of this clonotype. The chain recombines TRBV24-1 with TRBJ2-7, with TRBD1 matching 7 bases. Per germline, CDR1 KGHDR and CDR2 SFDVKD. The CDR3 is 15 residues long. V was clipped by 3 bases and J by 4 bases; unmatched bases: 8. The CDR3 spells CATSDPRDRVYEQYF. CDR3 in DNA: TGTGCCACCAGTGATCCGCGTGACAGGGTATACGAGCAGTACTTC.

This clonotype is a singleton in its sample. V and J are TRBV7-2 and TRBJ2-1; D is undetermined. The V end lost 5 bases, the J end lost 5 bases, and 13 bases lay between the germline ends. In germline, CDR1 is SGHTA, CDR2 FQGNSA. The CDR3 has 14 residues. The CDR3 region has the DNA TGTGCCAGCAGCACGTACGGCGAACACAATGAGCAGTTCTTC. Protein: CASSTYGEHNEQFF.

V and J are TRBV24-1 and TRBJ1-1; D call uncertain. The CDR3 is made up of 11 amino acids. CDR1 is KGHDR and CDR2 is SFDVKD in the germline V gene. V lost 8 bases and J 7 bases, leaving 10 bases between the germline ends. CDR3 loop: CATTRWGEAFF. CDR3 DNA sequence: TGTGCCACCACCCGTTGGGGTGAAGCTTTCTTT.

This chain uses TRBV10-2 with TRBJ2-2; the D is unclear. Looked up from germline, CDR1 is WSHSY and CDR2 is SAAADI. Trimming removed 0 bases at V and 0 bases at J, with 8 bases between. The CDR3 spans 16 residues. The CDR3 coding sequence is TGCGCCAGCAGTGAGTCAAGATTCGCGAACACCGGGGAGCTGTTTTTT. It yields the protein CASSESRFANTGELFF.

This clonotype showed up many times. The chain carries TRBV12-3 or TRBV12-4 and TRBJ2-1; D not resolved. The CDR3 covers 12 residues. With 5 bases removed from V and 7 bases from J, the gap between germline ends came to 9 bases. The CDR3 region has the DNA TGTGCCAGCAGTACGGGCCTTAATGAGCAGTTCTTC. It specifies CASSTGLNEQFF.

This clonotype was detected a few times. This rearrangement joins TRBV7-9 to TRBJ1-1; D is perhaps TRBD1 (5 bases). V was shortened by 5 bases and J by 6 bases, with 10 bases between the two germline ends. Germline CDR1 and CDR2: SEHNR and FQNEAQ (reference sequence). The CDR3 loop spans 12 amino acids. CDR3 sequence reads: CASSGTGPEAFF. For the CDR3, the DNA is TGTGCCAGCAGCGGAACAGGACCTGAAGCTTTCTTT. Based on the CDR3 plus reference TRBV7-9 and TRBJ1-1, the full variable domain is DTGVSQNPRHKITKRGQNVTFRCDPISEHNRLYWYRQTLGQGPEFLTYFQNEAQLEKSRLLSDRFSAERPKGSFSTLEIQRTEQGDSAMYLCASSGTGPEAFFGQGTRLTVV.

This clonotype was found a few times. The junction departs from germline at one end; a sequencing error may be responsible. The rearrangement joins TRBV20-1 to TRBJ2-4; D perhaps matches TRBD1 (5 bases). Germline V gene lookup returns CDR1 DFQATT and CDR2 SNEGSKA (reference sequence). The CDR3 length is 10 residues. The CDR3, as DNA: TGCAGTGCTAGTTCGGACATACAGTACTTC. This codes for CSASSDIQYF.

In its sample, this clonotype was seen a few times. V and J are TRBV6-1 and TRBJ1-4; 8 positions agree with TRBD1. The CDR3 spans 15 residues. Germline V gene data show CDR1 as MNHNS and CDR2 as SASEGT. Trimming took 3 bases from V and 2 from J; bases not matched to a gene: 2. The DNA of the CDR3 is TGTGCCAGCAGTGACCGGGACAGGACTAATGAAAAACTGTTTTTT. It yields the protein CASSDRDRTNEKLFF.

Turning to this clonotype: Since a much larger clone is just one base distant, this may be a read error. J is TRBJ2-1 and V is TRBV2; 8 nucleotides match TRBD1. CDR3 length: 12 residues. Germline CDR1 SNHLY, CDR2 FYNNEI. The CDR3 sequence is CASTSTGVEQSF. CDR3 sequence (DNA): TGTGCCAGCACCTCGACAGGGGTTGAGCAGTCCTTC.

This clonotype has a handful of counts. The chain couples TRBV29-1 to TRBJ2-2; D gene ambiguous. This CDR3 contains 12 residues. V was cut by 4 bases and J by 4 bases, with 7 bases left in between. CDR1 SQVTM and CDR2 ANQGSEA come from the germline V gene. DNA for the CDR3: TGCAGCGTTGTCTTCGTCACCGGGGAGCTGTTTTTT. This sequence encodes CSVVFVTGELFF.

Details on this clonotype: A much larger clone sits a single nucleotide away, making a read error possible. No conserved phenylalanine or tryptophan ends this CDR3, so it is likely a read error. The rearrangement links TRBV5-1 to TRBJ2-3, with D maybe TRBD2 (6 bases). With 7 bases removed from V and 2 bases from J, the gap between germline ends came to 11 bases. This CDR3 region has 13 residues. Germline CDR1 is SGHRS and CDR2 is YFSETQ. The CDR3 spells CASGGSLTDTQYS. The CDR3 DNA is TGCGCCAGCGGGGGGTCGCTCACAGATACGCAGTATTCT.

The chain is built from TRBV2 and TRBJ2-2, with TRBD1 as a possible D gene (5 bases). There are 14 residues in the CDR3. CDR1 SNHLY and CDR2 FYNNEI come from the germline V gene. Trimming left V 3 bases short and J 5 bases short, with 10 bases between. The CDR3 is CASSDLPGTGELFF. DNA for the CDR3: TGTGCCAGCAGTGACCTACCAGGGACCGGGGAGCTGTTTTTT.